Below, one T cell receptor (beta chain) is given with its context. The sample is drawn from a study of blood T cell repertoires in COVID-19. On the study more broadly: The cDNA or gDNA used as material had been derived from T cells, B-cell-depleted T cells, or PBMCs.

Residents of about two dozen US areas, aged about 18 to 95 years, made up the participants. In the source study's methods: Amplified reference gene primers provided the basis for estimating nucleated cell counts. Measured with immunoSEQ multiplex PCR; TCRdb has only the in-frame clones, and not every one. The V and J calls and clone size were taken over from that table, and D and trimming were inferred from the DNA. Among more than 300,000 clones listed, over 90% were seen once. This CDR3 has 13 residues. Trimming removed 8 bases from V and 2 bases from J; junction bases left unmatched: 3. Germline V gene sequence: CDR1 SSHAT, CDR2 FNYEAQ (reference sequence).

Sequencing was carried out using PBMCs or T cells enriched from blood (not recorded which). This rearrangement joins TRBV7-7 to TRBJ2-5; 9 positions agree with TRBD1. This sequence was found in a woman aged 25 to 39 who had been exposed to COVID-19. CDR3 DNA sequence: TGTGCCAGCGGGACAGGGCCACAAGAGACCCAGTACTTC. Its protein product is CASGTGPQETQYF.